One and the same sample provided the 8 T cell receptor beta chains below, sequenced in a study of T cells in Graves' hyperthyroidism and ophthalmopathy. Amplified regions were TCR beta CDR3 sequences from RNA transcripts. Researchers ran a first-round RT-PCR on the TCR CDR3 using the HTBI primer set. Each CDR3 protein is one row after TCRdb ran MiXCR on the multiplex PCR reads. This repertoire shows 500,000 to 550,000 distinct CDR3 sequences, less than 25% found once; its top ten account for 26%. Sequenced sample: blood. The receptor set was obtained from a man between 18 and 35 years old with Graves' hyperthyroidism.

This clonotype was seen repeatedly, ten times or more. The chain recombines TRBV6-1 with TRBJ2-4, with TRBD1 matching 7 bases. CDR1 and CDR2 from the germline V gene are MNHNS and SASEGT. V dropped 4 bases and J dropped 8; count of bases not matched to a gene: 5. The CDR3 runs 13 residues. The CDR3: CASSVNRGDIQYF. DNA for the CDR3: TGTGCCAGCAGTGTTAACAGGGGTGACATTCAGTACTTC.

There are a few counts of this clonotype. V gene TRBV2 combines with J gene TRBJ1-5, with TRBD1 matching over 10 bases. V shed 8 bases and J 9 bases; nucleotides not matched to a gene: 10. The length of the CDR3 is 14 residues. CDR1 and CDR2 from the germline V gene are SNHLY and FYNNEI. This CDR3 is CASLRDRGYGPQHF. DNA of the CDR3: TGTGCCAGCCTCCGGGACAGGGGCTATGGGCCCCAGCATTTT.

The chain is built from TRBV6-2 or TRBV6-3 and TRBJ2-7; the match to TRBD2 covers 8 bases. The DNA end is a closer match to TRBJ2-5, so the J assignment may be wrong. The CDR3 is 18 residues long. The germline gives CDR1 MNHEY, CDR2 SVGEGT. CDR3 region: CASSYSNGGKSGSETQYF. CDR3 nucleotide sequence: TGTGCCAGCAGTTACTCGAACGGGGGTAAAAGCGGGAGCGAGACCCAGTACTTC.

This clonotype was observed a few times. The chain has TRBV12-3 or TRBV12-4 and TRBJ2-3, with no clear D. This CDR3 region has 15 residues. V shed 5 bases and J shed 1 base, with 13 bases lying between them. CDR3 protein: CASSQDSAGTDTQYF. Written as DNA, the CDR3 is TGTGCCAGCAGTCAGGATTCCGCAGGCACAGATACGCAGTATTTT.

J is TRBJ2-7 and V is TRBV20-1; TRBD1 matches 10 bases. The V and J ends lost 0 bases and 2 bases, in that order; junction bases with no gene match: 4. Germline CDR1 is DFQATT and CDR2 is SNEGSKA (reference sequence). The length of the CDR3 is 15 residues. The CDR3 is CSARDPGQGTYEQYF. The CDR3 bases are TGCAGTGCTAGAGACCCGGGACAGGGGACCTACGAGCAGTACTTC.

The rearrangement joins TRBV6-5 to TRBJ2-7, with a tentative D call TRBD2 (6 bases). The germline CDR1 and CDR2 sequences are MNHEY and SVGAGI. V lost 4 bases and J 5 bases, leaving 12 bases between the germline ends. This CDR3 contains 13 residues. CDR3 protein: CASSFGGEDEQYF. Here the CDR3 DNA reads TGTGCCAGCAGTTTCGGGGGAGAGGACGAGCAGTACTTC.

The chain has TRBV7-3 and TRBJ2-5; D is perhaps TRBD1 (6 bases). Germline V lookup: CDR1 SGHTA, CDR2 FQGTGA. The CDR3 length is 16 residues. The V gene lost 1 base and the J gene lost 2 bases, with 14 bases spanning the gap. The CDR3 DNA follows: TGTGCCAGCAGCTTAATGGCAGGGGCGAAACAAGAGACCCAGTACTTC. Translated, it gives CASSLMAGAKQETQYF.

The chain has TRBV7-9 and TRBJ1-1; tentatively, D is TRBD1 (6 bases). The germline V gene encodes CDR1 SEHNR and CDR2 FQNEAQ (reference sequence). V was clipped by 0 bases and J by 6 bases, with 11 bases between them. This CDR3 is built from 14 residues. The DNA for the CDR3 is TGTGCCAGCAGCTTAGCGGGGGGCTTCGCTGAAGCTTTCTTT. Amino acids: CASSLAGGFAEAFF.